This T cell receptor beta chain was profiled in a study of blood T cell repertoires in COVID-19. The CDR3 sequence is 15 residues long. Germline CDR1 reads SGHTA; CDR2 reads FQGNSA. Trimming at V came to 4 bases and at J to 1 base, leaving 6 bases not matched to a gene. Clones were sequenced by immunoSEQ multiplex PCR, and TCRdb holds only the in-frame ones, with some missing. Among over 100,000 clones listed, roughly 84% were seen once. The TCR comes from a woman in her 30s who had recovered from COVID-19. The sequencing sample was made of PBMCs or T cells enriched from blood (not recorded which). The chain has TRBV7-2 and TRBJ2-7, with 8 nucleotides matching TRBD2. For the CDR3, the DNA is TGTGCCAGCAGCTCTCGGCTAGCGGGTTCCTACGAGCAGTACTTC. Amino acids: CASSSRLAGSYEQYF.